One sample yielded the 28 T cell receptor beta chains listed below, sequenced in a study of blood T cells in healthy people across ages. Sample-barcoded 5' priming and a J-beta primer mix drove a second PCR of roughly 7 to 11 cycles. TCRdb reprocessed the 5' RACE reads via MiXCR and lists one record per CDR3 protein. Here the sample spans around 790,000 distinct CDR3 sequences, around 43% being singletons. Sample: blood. Receptor source: a man aged 60-69 years in good health.

The chain carries TRBV12-3 or TRBV12-4 and TRBJ2-7; TRBD1 might be the D (5 bases). The V and J ends lost 6 bases and 7 bases respectively, with 19 bases between them. This CDR3 has 14 amino acids. CDR3: CASSRDRQYNEQYF. CDR3 bases: TGTGCCAGCAGCAGAGACAGACAGTACAATGAGCAGTACTTC.

V usage is TRBV5-1 and J usage is TRBJ2-7; D is perhaps TRBD2 (6 bases). CDR3 length equals 13 residues. Per the germline V gene, CDR1 is SGHRS and CDR2 is YFSETQ. V lost 4 bases and J 6 bases, leaving 14 bases between the germline ends. The CDR3 nucleotides read TGCGCCAGCAGCCTCGCCGCCGGGAGCGAGCAGTACTTC. Translated, it gives CASSLAAGSEQYF.

This clonotype was recorded a few times. The chain combines TRBV29-1 with TRBJ2-3; 7 nucleotides line up with TRBD2. The CDR3 loop spans 12 amino acids. Trimming took 4 bases from V and 6 from J; bases not matched to a gene: 4. The germline V gene encodes CDR1 SQVTM and CDR2 ANQGSEA. CDR3 region: CSVVGEGDTQYF. The DNA for the CDR3 is TGCAGCGTTGTGGGGGAGGGCGATACGCAGTATTTT.

This rearrangement joins TRBV3-1 to TRBJ2-5, with 10 bases fitting TRBD2. In germline, CDR1 is LGHDT, CDR2 YNNKEL (reference sequence). The CDR3 is 15 residues long. V shed 1 base and J 6 bases; nucleotides not matched to a gene: 5. For the CDR3, the DNA is TGTGCCAGCAGCCAAGGAGCGGGGGGGCCGAAGACCCAGTACTTC. It encodes CASSQGAGGPKTQYF.

The V call is TRBV6-1, the J call TRBJ1-5; D perhaps matches TRBD1 (5 bases). Trimming removed 4 bases from V and 5 bases from J, with 12 bases in between. The germline V gene has CDR1 MNHNS and CDR2 SASEGT. There are 14 residues in the CDR3. This chain's CDR3 is CASSVDKGYQPQHF. The CDR3 DNA is TGTGCCAGCAGTGTGGACAAGGGCTATCAGCCCCAGCATTTT.

The CDR3 reads CASSTQRGAPYEQYF. In nucleotides, the CDR3 is TGTGCCAGCAGCACACAGCGGGGGGCCCCCTACGAGCAGTACTTC. V usage is TRBV7-6 and J usage is TRBJ2-7, with 9 nucleotides matching TRBD2. V was clipped by 5 bases and J by 2 bases; unmatched bases: 7. This CDR3 spans 15 amino acids. Per germline, CDR1 SGHVS and CDR2 FNYEAQ.

CDR3 sequence: CASSTPGRYNEQFF. Here the CDR3 DNA reads TGTGCCAGCAGTACTCCTGGACGTTACAATGAGCAGTTCTTC. The chain employs TRBV5-4 and TRBJ2-1; D gene uncertain. Germline loops: CDR1 SGHNT, CDR2 YYREEE (reference sequence). Trimming stripped 5 bases from V and 4 bases from J, with 13 bases between. This CDR3 has 14 residues.

The chain carries TRBV4-1 and TRBJ2-1; D not resolved. Germline assignment: CDR1 MGHRA and CDR2 YSYEKL. The V and J ends lost 0 bases and 6 bases respectively, with 12 bases between them. The CDR3 has 15 amino acids. The CDR3 bases are TGCGCCAGCAGCCAAGAGCAGGCGGCTTTCAATGAGCAGTTCTTC. Protein sequence: CASSQEQAAFNEQFF.

This clonotype showed up just a few times. The chain is built from TRBV4-3 and TRBJ2-2; D perhaps matches TRBD2 (5 bases). Germline V gene sequence: CDR1 LGHNA, CDR2 YSLEER. V was shortened by 0 bases and J by 0 bases, with 8 bases between the two germline ends. CDR3 size: 16 residues. In nucleotides, the CDR3 is TGCGCCAGCAGCCAAGATTGGCGGGCGAACACCGGGGAGCTGTTTTTT. This codes for CASSQDWRANTGELFF.

The chain couples TRBV20-1 to TRBJ2-7; D is possibly TRBD1 or TRBD2 (5 bases each). This CDR3 has 17 amino acids. The ends were cut back, 2 bases at V and 3 bases at J, with 23 bases in the middle. Germline V lookup: CDR1 DFQATT, CDR2 SNEGSKA (reference sequence). The CDR3 DNA is TGCAGTGCTAGACCTATGAGGGCGGCAGGGCTGAACTACGAGCAGTACTTC. Its translation: CSARPMRAAGLNYEQYF.

This clonotype was seen repeatedly, ten times or more. The CDR3 bases are TGCGCCAGCAGCCAGGACAGATTCCAAGAGACCCAGTACTTC. Its translation is CASSQDRFQETQYF. The chain employs TRBV4-3 and TRBJ2-5, with TRBD1 as a possible D gene (6 bases). CDR1 is LGHNA, CDR2 YSLEER, per germline. This CDR3 contains 14 residues. V was cut by 3 bases and J by 1 base, with 9 bases left in between.

The chain carries TRBV5-4 and TRBJ2-3, with no clear D. The CDR3 loop spans 14 amino acids. The V gene's germline CDR1 is SGHNT and CDR2 YYREEE (reference sequence). Trimming left V 6 bases short and J 4 bases short, with 15 bases between. DNA for the CDR3: TGTGCCAGCAACCCCGACGCTGCCCCAGATACGCAGTATTTT. The encoded protein is CASNPDAAPDTQYF.

This rearrangement joins TRBV6-2 or TRBV6-3 to TRBJ1-4; no firm D call. CDR1 and CDR2 (germline): MNHEY, SVGEGT. This CDR3 is 15 amino acids long. V dropped 4 bases and J dropped 0 bases, with 9 bases sitting between them. CDR3 in amino acids: CASSSAGTTNEKLFF. The CDR3 nucleotides read TGTGCCAGCAGTTCAGCCGGGACAACTAATGAAAAACTGTTTTTT.

V gene TRBV7-9 combines with J gene TRBJ2-5, with D perhaps TRBD1 (5 bases). The J call could be wrong; TRBJ2-7 is a better fit for the DNA end. From germline, CDR1 is SEHNR and CDR2 FQNEAQ (reference sequence). The CDR3 is 13 residues long. DNA of the CDR3: TGTGCCAGCAGCTCCAGGGATATTAACGAGCAGTACTTC. It specifies CASSSRDINEQYF.

The chain carries TRBV6-2 or TRBV6-3 and TRBJ2-7, with TRBD1 matching over 7 bases. CDR1 and CDR2 (germline): MNHEY, SVGEGT. The CDR3 runs 15 residues. The J segment lost 3 bases and the V segment lost 2 bases, leaving 7 bases of the junction unmatched. CDR3 sequence: CASSYLLGQDYEQYF. DNA of the CDR3: TGTGCCAGCAGTTACCTCCTCGGACAGGACTACGAGCAGTACTTC.

In this sample, this clonotype turned up a few times. The rearrangement uses TRBV28 and TRBJ2-7; 7 bases map to TRBD2. Germline CDR1 reads MDHEN; CDR2 reads SYDVKM. The CDR3 covers 15 residues. V shed 5 bases and J 6 bases; nucleotides not matched to a gene: 13. CDR3 region: CASSTRAGLSLEQYF. The CDR3 DNA reads TGTGCCAGCAGTACCCGAGCGGGGTTGTCTCTCGAGCAGTACTTC. Full variable domain (remainder filled in from reference TRBV28 and TRBJ2-7): DVKVTQSSRYLVKRTGEKVFLECVQDMDHENMFWYRQDPGLGLRLIYFSYDVKMKEKGDIPEGYSVSREKKERFSLILESASTNQTSMYLCASSTRAGLSLEQYFGPGTRLTVT.

The CDR3 reads CASSPPGGSIYNEQFF. CDR3 DNA sequence: TGTGCCAGCAGCCCGCCGGGAGGGAGTATCTACAATGAGCAGTTCTTC. This sequence joins TRBV9 and TRBJ2-1; 8 bases map to TRBD2. J gave up 3 bases and V 4 bases, and 9 bases lay outside the gene matches. This CDR3 is 16 amino acids long. CDR1 and CDR2 from the germline V gene are SGDLS and YYNGEE.

The V gene is TRBV20-1, the J gene TRBJ2-5; 11 bases are shared with TRBD2. Germline V gives CDR1 DFQATT, CDR2 SNEGSKA (reference sequence). The J segment lost 6 bases and the V segment lost 0 bases, leaving 3 bases of the junction unmatched. The length of the CDR3 is 14 residues. As DNA, the CDR3 is TGCAGTGCTAGAGATAGCGGGGGGGCGCAGACCCAGTACTTC. The encoded protein is CSARDSGGAQTQYF.

The chain couples TRBV3-1 to TRBJ2-5; unclear D gene. Trimming stripped 4 bases from V and 7 bases from J, with 13 bases between. This CDR3 has 13 amino acids. Germline CDR1 reads LGHDT; CDR2 reads YNNKEL (reference sequence). The CDR3 DNA follows: TGTGCCAGCAGCCGCAATGAATTGGGGACCCAGTACTTC. Translation gives CASSRNELGTQYF.

The chain joins TRBV7-8 to TRBJ1-6; the D gene is possibly TRBD1 (5 bases). Trimming took 5 bases from V and 8 from J, leaving 16 bases between them. This CDR3 region has 15 residues. Germline CDR1 SGHVS, CDR2 FQNEAQ. The CDR3 sequence: CASSLYGGSDSPLHF. In DNA, the CDR3 is TGTGCCAGCAGCCTATATGGGGGTAGTGATTCACCCCTCCACTTT.

The chain is built from TRBV7-2 and TRBJ2-1; unclear D gene. Trimming pared 7 bases from V and 0 bases from J, leaving 19 bases between. The CDR3 contains 17 residues. In germline, CDR1 is SGHTA, CDR2 FQGNSA. The CDR3 loop reads CASTMGRGKSSYNEQFF. CDR3 DNA: TGTGCCAGCACCATGGGTCGCGGAAAGAGCTCCTACAATGAGCAGTTCTTC. The complete variable domain, with remaining parts taken from reference TRBV7-2 and TRBJ2-1, reads GAGVSQSPSNKVTEKGKDVELRCDPISGHTALYWYRQSLGQGLEFLIYFQGNSAPDKSGLPSDRFSAERTGGSVSTLTIQRTQQEDSAVYLCASTMGRGKSSYNEQFFGPGTRLTVL.

DNA of the CDR3: TGCGCCAGCAGCTTGGGTGAATGGACTTCTAGCTCTGGGGCCAACGTCCTGACTTTC. Translating gives CASSLGEWTSSSGANVLTF. The chain joins TRBV5-1 to TRBJ2-6; perhaps TRBD2 as D (5 bases). The CDR3 contains 19 residues. With 0 bases removed from V and 0 bases from J, the gap between germline ends came to 16 bases. CDR1 and CDR2 from the germline V gene are SGHRS and YFSETQ.

This clonotype has a handful of counts. The V call is TRBV9, the J call TRBJ2-5, with a weak D call TRBD2 (6 bases). The CDR3 has 14 amino acids. Germline V gene data show CDR1 as SGDLS and CDR2 as YYNGEE. Trimming left V 2 bases short and J 5 bases short, with 13 bases between. In DNA form, the CDR3 reads TGTGCCAGCAGCGTCGGGGGTAATAAGGAGACCCAGTACTTC. It translates to CASSVGGNKETQYF.

This clonotype was observed a handful of times. The CDR3 loop is CASSLGGIDTQYF. The CDR3 bases are TGTGCCAGCAGCTTAGGTGGTATTGATACGCAGTATTTT. V is TRBV7-6 and J is TRBJ2-3; the D is unclear. CDR3 length: 13 amino acids. CDR1 and CDR2 from the germline V gene are SGHVS and FNYEAQ. Trimming shortened V by 1 base and J by 6 bases, and 8 bases separated the two germline ends.

The rearrangement uses TRBV12-3 or TRBV12-4 and TRBJ1-6, with a tentative D call TRBD1 (6 bases). V gave up 4 bases and J gave up 9 bases, with 16 bases separating them. This CDR3 is 15 amino acids long. CDR3 amino acids: CASSSLRGAFSPLHF. The CDR3, as DNA: TGTGCCAGCAGTTCCCTAAGGGGGGCTTTTTCACCCCTCCACTTT.

The chain recombines TRBV7-2 with TRBJ2-5, with TRBD2 matching 8 bases. Trimming cost V 4 bases and J 5 bases; bases outside gene matches: 6. There are 14 residues in the CDR3. Per germline, CDR1 SGHTA and CDR2 FQGNSA. The CDR3 coding sequence is TGTGCCAGCAGCTACCAGCGGGGGCGGGAGACCCAGTACTTC. Amino acids: CASSYQRGRETQYF.

This chain joins TRBV6-2 or TRBV6-3 and TRBJ1-5, with TRBD1 as a possible D gene (5 bases). CDR1 is MNHEY, CDR2 SVGEGT, per germline. This CDR3 has 17 amino acids. With 0 bases removed from V and 5 bases from J, the gap between germline ends came to 17 bases. The CDR3 region has the DNA TGTGCCAGCAGTTACTCGCCACTTCCCCAGGGAGATCAGCCCCAGCATTTT. Amino acids: CASSYSPLPQGDQPQHF.

This clonotype was counted a few times. The rearrangement links TRBV7-9 to TRBJ1-4, with D possibly TRBD1 on 6 matching bases. The CDR3 sequence is 16 residues long. CDR1 and CDR2 (germline): SEHNR, FQNEAQ (reference sequence). V was clipped by 5 bases and J by 0 bases, with 13 bases between them. The CDR3 here is CASSVGTQATNEKLFF. The CDR3 DNA reads TGTGCCAGCAGCGTTGGGACACAAGCAACTAATGAAAAACTGTTTTTT.